Below are 11 T cell receptor beta chains sequenced from a single sample in a study of CD8+ T cells in alopecia areata. Extracted from the samples, RNA was reverse transcribed into cDNA to serve as the sequencing template. The data were produced by immunoSEQ multiplex PCR, yet TCRdb's version contains in-frame clones alone and is incomplete. The sample lists fewer than 250,000 clones, around three fifths occurring once. The sample consisted of CD4+ T cells sorted from blood, taken at week 0. These TCRs come from a human donor with alopecia areata.

The V gene is TRBV7-8, the J gene TRBJ1-2, with D possibly TRBD1 on 5 matching bases. The germline gives CDR1 SGHVS, CDR2 FQNEAQ. The germline V and J ends were trimmed by 0 bases and 4 bases, with 12 bases remaining between them. The CDR3 loop spans 15 amino acids. CDR3 DNA sequence: TGTGCCAGCAGCTTAGCTTGGCAGGGTAGCTATGGCTACACCTTC. Its protein is CASSLAWQGSYGYTF.

V and J are TRBV30 and TRBJ2-1, with TRBD2 as a possible D gene (6 bases). CDR1 and CDR2 from the germline V gene are GTSNPN and SVGIG (reference sequence). CDR3 length: 14 residues. The V end was cut by 0 bases, the J end by 6 bases, with 12 bases between. CDR3 nucleotide sequence: TGTGCCTGGAGTGTAAGACTAGGTGTCAATGAGCAGTTCTTC. Translated, it gives CAWSVRLGVNEQFF.

The DNA of the CDR3 is TGCGCCAGCAGCCAAGTTCTCCTTCTAGGAACTGAAGCTTTCTTT. Encoded protein: CASSQVLLLGTEAFF. The genes are TRBV4-1 and TRBJ1-1; no clear D gene. This CDR3 region has 15 residues. V lost 1 base, J lost 5 bases, and 14 bases lay in between. From germline, CDR1 is MGHRA and CDR2 YSYEKL.

This clone was observed a single time. In DNA form, the CDR3 reads TGCGCCAGCAGTTCAGGGGATCCTAATGAAAAACTGTTTTTT. Residues: CASSSGDPNEKLFF. The J gene is TRBJ1-4, the V gene TRBV5-1; tentatively, D is TRBD1 (6 bases). CDR3 length equals 14 residues. Germline loops: CDR1 SGHRS, CDR2 YFSETQ. V was trimmed by 5 bases and J by 3 bases, leaving 11 bases between them.

CDR3 protein: CASSEGGQGASGYTF. CDR3 bases: TGTGCCAGCAGTGAAGGGGGACAGGGGGCCTCTGGCTACACCTTC. The rearrangement uses TRBV2 and TRBJ1-2, with TRBD1 identical over 12 bases. V lost 1 base, J lost 7 bases, and 4 bases stayed unmatched. This CDR3 comprises 15 residues. Germline loops: CDR1 SNHLY, CDR2 FYNNEI.

V and J are TRBV30 and TRBJ2-7; perhaps D is TRBD1 or TRBD2 (6 bases each). The germline V gene encodes CDR1 GTSNPN and CDR2 SVGIG (reference sequence). The CDR3 sequence is 12 residues long. V gave up 8 bases and J gave up 2 bases, with 13 bases separating them. CDR3 coding DNA: TGTGCCCTAGGGGGGTACGCCTACGAGCAGTACTTC. This sequence encodes CALGGYAYEQYF.

This clone was seen a few times. CDR3: CASSRSFGNTEAFF. CDR3 sequence (DNA): TGTGCCAGCAGTCGCTCCTTCGGGAATACTGAAGCTTTCTTT. The chain couples TRBV25-1 to TRBJ1-1; D not certain. The ends were cut back, 5 bases at V and 5 bases at J, with 15 bases in the middle. CDR3 length: 14 residues. Germline loops: CDR1 MGHDK, CDR2 SYGVNS.

This clone was found once. This chain uses TRBV18 with TRBJ1-1; D perhaps matches TRBD1 (6 bases). Per germline, CDR1 KGHSH and CDR2 LQKENI. There are 17 residues in the CDR3. The V end was cut by 2 bases, the J end by 1 base, with 17 bases between. The CDR3 coding sequence is TGTGCCAGCTCACCAGGGTCGGGGGCAACCTGGAACACTGAAGCTTTCTTT. It is translated as CASSPGSGATWNTEAFF.

This clone has just a few counts. V usage is TRBV5-1 and J usage is TRBJ2-3; no clear D. Trimming removed 4 bases from V and 6 bases from J, with 12 bases in between. This CDR3 comprises 13 residues. The germline V gene has CDR1 SGHRS and CDR2 YFSETQ. CDR3 region: CASSLRPGDTQYF. CDR3 bases: TGCGCCAGCAGCCTCAGGCCCGGGGATACGCAGTATTTT.

The chain has TRBV25-1 and TRBJ2-1, with 7 bases lining up with TRBD2. The J segment lost 5 bases and the V segment lost 5 bases, leaving 12 bases of the junction unmatched. Germline CDR1 is MGHDK and CDR2 is SYGVNS. The CDR3 is 16 amino acids. CDR3 residues: CASSPFGGRWDNEQFF. DNA of the CDR3: TGTGCCAGCAGTCCCTTCGGGGGGAGATGGGACAATGAGCAGTTCTTC.

This clone was recorded only once. V and J are TRBV29-1 and TRBJ1-1; D is uncertain. The ends were cut back, 8 bases at V and 0 bases at J, with 16 bases in the middle. The CDR3 is 14 amino acids. Germline CDR1 is SQVTM and CDR2 is ANQGSEA. CDR3 in DNA: TGCAGCCTTTCCCGACGTCTATTGAACACTGAAGCTTTCTTT. The encoded protein is CSLSRRLLNTEAFF.